A selection of T cell receptor beta chains follows, all from one sample in a study of cytomegalovirus exposure and HLA in healthy donors. Clones were sequenced by immunoSEQ multiplex PCR, and TCRdb holds only the in-frame ones, with some missing. Of 85,000 to 100,000 clones listed, around 73% are singletons. Sequences were obtained from PBMCs. These receptors came from a man between 40 and 49 years old in good health and CMV-seronegative. CDR3s include the opening cysteine and the closing phenylalanine or tryptophan.

v_call cdr3_aa
TRBV21-1 CASNRDRETSGFGDTQYF
TRBV2 CASRLGGSNSPLHF
TRBV6-1 CASREGGISYEQYF
TRBV28 CASTLGALGTGELFF
TRBV13 CASSPRTSGISGEQYF
TRBV2 CASSEIRGRTTGNTIYF
TRBV7-6 CASSFLTSGRPGNTGELFF
TRBV9 CASSVEVTGELFF
TRBV6-5 CASSLTNAVYNEQFF
TRBV2 CASRGTVYEQYF
TRBV5-1 CASSLQLAGGPAGELFF
TRBV5-4 CASRDGQGAGYTF
TRBV7-9 CASSLVMGPGTEAFF
TRBV6-5 CASFGARMNTEAFF
TRBV28 CASTLRGGPPNQPQHF
TRBV27 CASSFRQGNHEQYF
TRBV6-1 CASSERGWIAGELFF